The entry below describes one TCR beta chain. This clone was observed a handful of times. Its antigen target is currently unknown. Gene names and germline sequences here are all drawn from mouse data. The CDR3 end falls 1 residue outside the read, so it is completed with the germline J gene. The CDR3 covers 14 residues, taking in both the cysteine and the phenylalanine. Part of the CDR3 DNA is given, 39 bases translated from base 1. At the junction V is shortened by 3 bases and J by 0 bases, with 5 bases in between. As encoded in the germline V gene, CDR1 is SGHSA while CDR2 is FRNQAP. This specimen's time point label, interpreted: mouse harvest day 7 after allogeneic transplant. Mouse grafts consisting of 10^7 T-cell-depleted bone marrow cells combined with 10^6 splenic CD5+ T cells were administered by tail vein injection. GVHD in mice was modeled with a major MHC-mismatch B6 (H2b) into BALB/c (H2d) model, and tissues were profiled at day 7 or 14. On day 7 or 14 post-transplant, mouse tissues and retro-orbital blood were harvested with separate sterile tools for each animal, and livers were flushed beforehand. Before genomic DNA isolation with the DNeasy Blood & Tissue Kit, mouse tissues were minced using razor blades in buffered saline.

The data were obtained in a study of tissue T cells after allogeneic stem cell transplantation (dated by TCRdb to 2022 to 2024). Notes on the research overall: Using research autopsies of patients with and without GVHD, plus mouse models of GVHD, the study profiled TCR beta repertoires across many tissues. The human arm was conducted as a prospective observational study, and neither blinding nor randomization was performed.

Paper-wide results and their limitations: The patient cohort was small and clinically heterogeneous, and sampling depth was acknowledged as a limitation. The study did not determine which tissue TCRs were alloreactive or antigen-specific, and some clones might have been persisting host cells. Within patients, how anatomically similar tissues were was a major factor shaping TCR repertoire composition, regardless of disease or transplant status. Only a few T cell clones appeared in more than one patient, yet motif-based clustering showed tissue-specific repertoire signatures that were shared between patients. In both patients and mice, only a limited portion of the TCR repertoire detected in tissues was captured by blood and spleen T cells.

The library relied on the immunoSEQ multiplex PCR assay. TCRbeta CDR3 sequencing was done by Adaptive Biotechnologies at survey depth, reporting CDR3 sequences, V/J genes, productive frequency and template counts. TCR beta CDR3 regions were amplified from genomic DNA instead of RNA. As for the original processing: Jensen-Shannon divergence was used to quantify pairwise repertoire overlap between tissues, with a value of 1 indicating complete divergence and a value of 0 indicating identical repertoires. Tissues were clustered by single-linkage agglomerative hierarchical clustering of pairwise JSD values, and the clustering results were displayed as dendrograms. All patient samples were analyzed with GLIPH2 using simulation_depth 1000, kmer_min_depth 3 and cdr3_length_cutoff 8, and only groups containing more than two unique CDR3s were kept. In a standardized tissue-overlap score, Jaccard GLIPH-group overlap across patients was extrapolated to a standard repertoire size of 1000 clones. Linear mixed-effect models, with tissue included as a fixed effect and individual included as a random effect, were used to assess associations of diversity with clinical or experimental variables. TCRdb carries this immuneACCESS record with in-frame sequences only. Its versions omit some clonotypes, under half of them owing to an unresolved V gene in the studies checked, with the rest unexplained. Clonal size and the V and J genes are those of that table, whereas D and trimming came from the DNA. This sample holds around 10,000 clones; around two fifths were observed only once. The top ten clonotypes cover about 1.9% of the sample.

Sample: skin. The chain links TRBV16 with TRBJ2-2; a tentative D call is TRBD1 (5 bases match). The source of this sequence is a female BALB/c mouse given C57BL/6 T cells with graft-versus-host disease after an allogeneic hematopoietic cell transplant. CDR3 DNA (partial): TGTGCAAGCAGCTTGACAGCAAACACCGGGCAGCTCTAC. This sequence encodes CASSLTANTGQLY. The full CDR3 protein reads CASSLTANTGQLYF.